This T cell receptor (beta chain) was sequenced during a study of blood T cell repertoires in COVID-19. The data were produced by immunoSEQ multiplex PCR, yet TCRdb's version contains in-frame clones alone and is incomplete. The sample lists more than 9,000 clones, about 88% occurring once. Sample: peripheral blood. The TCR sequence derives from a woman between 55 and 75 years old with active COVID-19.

The CDR3 nucleotides are TGTGCCAGCAGCACACGACTAGCGGGGTACGGAGAGACCCAGTACTTC. Protein: CASSTRLAGYGETQYF. The chain recombines TRBV5-6 with TRBJ2-5, with 11 bases that match TRBD2. The germline gives CDR1 SGHDT, CDR2 YYEEEE. Trimming took 4 bases from V and 4 from J; bases not matched to a gene: 9. The CDR3 totals 16 residues.